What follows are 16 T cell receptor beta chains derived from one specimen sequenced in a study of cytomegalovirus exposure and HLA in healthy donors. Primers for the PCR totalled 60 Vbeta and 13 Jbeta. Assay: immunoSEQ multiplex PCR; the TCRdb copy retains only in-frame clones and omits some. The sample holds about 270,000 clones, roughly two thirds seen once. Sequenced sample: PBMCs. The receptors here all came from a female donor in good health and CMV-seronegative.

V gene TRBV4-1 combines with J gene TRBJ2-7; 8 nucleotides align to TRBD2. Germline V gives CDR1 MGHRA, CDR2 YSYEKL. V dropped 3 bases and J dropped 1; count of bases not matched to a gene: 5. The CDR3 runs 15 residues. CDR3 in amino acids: CASSQMKRESYEQYF. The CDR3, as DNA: TGCGCCAGCAGCCAGATGAAGCGGGAGTCCTACGAGCAGTACTTC.

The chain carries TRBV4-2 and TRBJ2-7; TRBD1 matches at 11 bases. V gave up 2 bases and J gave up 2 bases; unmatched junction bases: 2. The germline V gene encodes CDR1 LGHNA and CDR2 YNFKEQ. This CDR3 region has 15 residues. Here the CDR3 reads CASSQMGQGAYEQYF. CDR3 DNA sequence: TGTGCCAGCAGCCAAATGGGACAGGGGGCCTACGAGCAGTACTTC.

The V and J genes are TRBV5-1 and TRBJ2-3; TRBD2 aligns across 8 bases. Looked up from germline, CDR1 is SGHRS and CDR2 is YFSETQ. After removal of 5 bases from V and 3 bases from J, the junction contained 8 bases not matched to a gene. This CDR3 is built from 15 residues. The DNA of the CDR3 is TGCGCCAGCAGTCGGGGGGGACTAGTGACAGATACGCAGTATTTT. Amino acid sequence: CASSRGGLVTDTQYF.

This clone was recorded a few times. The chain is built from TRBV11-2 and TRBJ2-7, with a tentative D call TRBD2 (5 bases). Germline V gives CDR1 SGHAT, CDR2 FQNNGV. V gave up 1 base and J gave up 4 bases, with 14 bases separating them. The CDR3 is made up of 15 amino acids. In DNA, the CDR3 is TGTGCCAGCAGCTTAGGTGACGACTGGAGGTACGAGCAGTACTTC. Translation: CASSLGDDWRYEQYF.

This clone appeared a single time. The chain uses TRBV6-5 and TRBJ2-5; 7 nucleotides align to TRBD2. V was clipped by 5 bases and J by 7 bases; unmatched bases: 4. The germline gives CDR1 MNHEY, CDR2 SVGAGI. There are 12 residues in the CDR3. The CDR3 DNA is TGTGCCAGCAGTCTGGGGGAGGGGACCCAGTACTTC. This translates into CASSLGEGTQYF.

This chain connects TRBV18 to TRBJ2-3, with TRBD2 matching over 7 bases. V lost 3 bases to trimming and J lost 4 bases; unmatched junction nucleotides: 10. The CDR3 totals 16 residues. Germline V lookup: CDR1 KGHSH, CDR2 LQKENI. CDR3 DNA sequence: TGTGCCAGCTCACCTTATGCAGCGGGAAGTGCAGATACGCAGTATTTT. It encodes CASSPYAAGSADTQYF.

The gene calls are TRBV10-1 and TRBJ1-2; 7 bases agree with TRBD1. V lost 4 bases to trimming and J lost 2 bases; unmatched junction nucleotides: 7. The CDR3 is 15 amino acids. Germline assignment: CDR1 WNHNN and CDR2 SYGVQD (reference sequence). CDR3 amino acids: CASSGTGRQNYGYTF. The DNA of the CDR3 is TGCGCCAGCAGTGGGACAGGAAGACAAAACTATGGCTACACCTTC.

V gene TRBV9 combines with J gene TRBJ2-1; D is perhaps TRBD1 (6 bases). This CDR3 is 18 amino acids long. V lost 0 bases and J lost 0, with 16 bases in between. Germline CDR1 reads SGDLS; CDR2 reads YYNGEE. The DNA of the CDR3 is TGTGCCAGCAGCGTAGTCGTGGGGGCCGGGATCTCCTACAATGAGCAGTTCTTC. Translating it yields CASSVVVGAGISYNEQFF.

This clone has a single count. CDR3 in DNA: TGCGCCAGCAGCTTGGGCATTAGCGGGAATGGGGCAGATACGCAGTATTTT. Protein product: CASSLGISGNGADTQYF. This sequence joins TRBV5-1 and TRBJ2-3, with 8 bases aligning to TRBD2. V lost 0 bases to trimming and J lost 4 bases; unmatched junction nucleotides: 10. The germline CDR1 and CDR2 sequences are SGHRS and YFSETQ. The CDR3 has 17 residues.

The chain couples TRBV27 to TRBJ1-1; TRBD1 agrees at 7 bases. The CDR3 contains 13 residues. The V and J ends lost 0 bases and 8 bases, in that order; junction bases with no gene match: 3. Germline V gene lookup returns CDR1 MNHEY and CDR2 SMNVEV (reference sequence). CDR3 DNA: TGTGCCAGCAGTTTATCGGGGGACAGAGAAGCTTTCTTT. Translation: CASSLSGDREAFF.

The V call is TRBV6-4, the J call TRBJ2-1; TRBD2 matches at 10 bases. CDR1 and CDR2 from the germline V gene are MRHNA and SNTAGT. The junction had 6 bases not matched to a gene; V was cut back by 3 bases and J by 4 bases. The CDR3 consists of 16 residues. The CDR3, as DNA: TGTGCCAGCAGTGAACAGCGGGAGGGCCCGTACAATGAGCAGTTCTTC. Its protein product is CASSEQREGPYNEQFF.

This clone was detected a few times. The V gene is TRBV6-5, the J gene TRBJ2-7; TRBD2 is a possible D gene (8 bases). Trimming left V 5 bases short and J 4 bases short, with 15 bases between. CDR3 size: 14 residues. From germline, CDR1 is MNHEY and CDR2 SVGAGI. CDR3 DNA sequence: TGTGCCAGCAGTAAGGGGGCTAGCGGGTACGAGCAGTACTTC. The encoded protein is CASSKGASGYEQYF.

CDR3 DNA sequence: TGTGCAAGTCGCCGACTAGCGGGAGAATTGGGCACCGGGGAGCTGTTTTTT. It yields the protein CASRRLAGELGTGELFF. J is TRBJ2-2 and V is TRBV12-2; the table names TRBD2, a call not compared with the DNA. TRBV12-2 is listed as a pseudogene. The CDR3 contains 17 residues.

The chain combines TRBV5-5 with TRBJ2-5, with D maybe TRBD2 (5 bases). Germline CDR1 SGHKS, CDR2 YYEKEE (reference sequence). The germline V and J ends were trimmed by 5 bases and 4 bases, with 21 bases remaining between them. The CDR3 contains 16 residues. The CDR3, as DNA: TGTGCCAGCAGTTACGGGGTCAGGAAAGGTATAGAGACCCAGTACTTC. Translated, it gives CASSYGVRKGIETQYF.

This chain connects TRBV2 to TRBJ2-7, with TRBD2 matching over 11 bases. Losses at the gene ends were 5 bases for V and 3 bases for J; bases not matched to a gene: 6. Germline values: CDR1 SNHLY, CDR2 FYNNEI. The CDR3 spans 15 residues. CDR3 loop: CASSPGLAVNYEQYF. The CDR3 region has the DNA TGTGCCAGCAGTCCGGGACTAGCGGTTAACTACGAGCAGTACTTC.

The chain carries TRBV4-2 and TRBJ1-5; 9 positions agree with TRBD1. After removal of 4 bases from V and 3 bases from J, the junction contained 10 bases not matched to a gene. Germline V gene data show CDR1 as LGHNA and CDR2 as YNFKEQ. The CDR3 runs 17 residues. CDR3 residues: CASSRGPGQGNNQPQHF. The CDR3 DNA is TGTGCCAGCAGCCGGGGACCGGGACAGGGTAACAATCAGCCCCAGCATTTT.